This T cell receptor (beta chain) was observed in a study of CXCR3-negative and CXCR3-positive naive CD8 T cells. Study information: TRB reads totalled about 140 million, about 1.5 +/- 0.3 million per library. Study conclusions and caveats: Diversity in memory CD8+ cells fell much lower than the comparably high levels seen in both naive subsets. Unlike memory cells, which differed, naive CXCR3-negative and CXCR3-positive cells had similar TRBV-TRBJ usage.

Every subset of CD8+ T cells was sorted in triplicate at a few hundred thousand cells each. The CDR3 has 18 residues. Looked up from germline, CDR1 is MDHEN and CDR2 is SYDVKM. Of note for this clonotype: Its antigen is unknown.

Preparation of TRB cDNA libraries relied on 5' RACE carrying UMI labels. One entry per CDR3 protein, without DNA, is what TCRdb gives after re-calling the 5' RACE reads. The repertoire table contains 45,000 to 55,000 distinct CDR3 sequences. The chain combines TRBV28 with TRBJ2-3; TCRdb designates TRBD1, a call that cannot be tested without DNA. Sequencing input: memory CD8+ T cells from blood. This clonotype was sampled from a human donor in good health. Some clones in this sample may be carry-over from other donors' samples. The CDR3 here is CASSPPVGGLFLTDTQYF.